Each of the 2 T cell receptor beta chains below was sequenced from the same sample in a study of patients and donors after allogeneic stem cell transplantation. Using its own MiXCR run on the RT-PCR reads, TCRdb lists one record per CDR3 protein. The repertoire includes about 76,000 distinct CDR3 sequences, about 26% of them detected once, and around a quarter sits in the top ten. The source material was blood, either unsorted or a sorted T cell fraction (not recorded which). The receptors come from a human donor who was either an allogeneic HSCT recipient or a stem cell or donor lymphocyte infusion donor (not recorded which). It is not recorded whose cells these are; they may come from a transplant donor.

This chain uses TRBV25-1 with TRBJ2-2; TRBD2 matches at 10 bases. The CDR3 length is 17 residues. With 4 bases clipped from V and 0 bases from J, the junction kept 5 bases outside the gene matches. Germline V lookup: CDR1 MGHDK, CDR2 SYGVNS. CDR3 coding DNA: TGTGCCAGCAGTGGGCTAGCGGGAGCAACGAACACCGGGGAGCTGTTTTTT. As protein: CASSGLAGATNTGELFF.

There are a few counts of this clonotype. The V call is TRBV7-2, the J call TRBJ1-2; D uncertain. The V gene lost 1 base and the J gene lost 1 base, with 7 bases spanning the gap. Germline V gene data show CDR1 as SGHTA and CDR2 as FQGNSA. The CDR3 length is 14 residues. The CDR3 DNA reads TGTGCCAGCAGCTTAGTCTCCGTTAACTATGGCTACACCTTC. Its protein is CASSLVSVNYGYTF. Drawing the rest from reference TRBV7-2 and TRBJ1-2, the complete variable domain is GAGVSQSPSNKVTEKGKDVELRCDPISGHTALYWYRQSLGQGLEFLIYFQGNSAPDKSGLPSDRFSAERTGGSVSTLTIQRTQQEDSAVYLCASSLVSVNYGYTFGSGTRLTVV.